The T cell receptor beta chain under discussion was sequenced for a study of cytomegalovirus exposure and HLA in healthy donors. Germline loops: CDR1 SGHTA, CDR2 FQGNSA. Trimming took 5 bases from V and 0 from J, leaving 9 bases between them. The CDR3 runs 14 residues. A note on this clone: Antigen unknown.

PCR involved 60 Vbeta and 13 Jbeta primers. The repertoire was sequenced with immunoSEQ multiplex PCR; TCRdb's copy has only in-frame clones and lacks some. The table has roughly 150,000 clones, approximately 82% seen once. Notes on the study in general: Data from an earlier analysis indicated that most TCR beta V segments were productive either about 87% or about 30% of the time. A later analysis reported that several of the most significant clusters appeared to be linked to common viral pathogens, among them Epstein-Barr virus. It was reported that the classifier diagnosed cytomegalovirus status with high specificity and sensitivity in both the original and validation cohorts.

This sequence joins TRBV7-2 and TRBJ2-3, with D unclear. Specimen: PBMCs. This receptor was obtained from a male donor in good health and CMV-seronegative. CDR3 in DNA: TGTGCCAGCAGCCGTCTAGGCAGCACAGATACGCAGTATTTT. Protein product: CASSRLGSTDTQYF.